The table lists the clone carrying this T cell receptor (beta chain) with a few counts. The data derive from a study of patients and donors after allogeneic stem cell transplantation. Each CDR3 protein gets one entry after TCRdb re-called the RT-PCR reads with MiXCR. Of 200,000 to 250,000 distinct CDR3 sequences listed, roughly 15% are singletons. Germline CDR1 is SSHAT and CDR2 is FNYEAQ (reference sequence). V lost 6 bases and J lost 0, with 8 bases in between. This CDR3 region has 14 residues. The sample consisted of blood, either unsorted or a sorted T cell fraction (not recorded which). V usage is TRBV7-7 and J usage is TRBJ2-2; D call uncertain. This TCR was recovered from a human donor who was either an allogeneic HSCT recipient or a stem cell or donor lymphocyte infusion donor (not recorded which). It is not recorded whose cells these are; they may come from a transplant donor. For the CDR3, the DNA is TGTGCCAGCAGTCGGGCCGCGAACACCGGGGAGCTGTTTTTT. Translation: CASSRAANTGELFF.